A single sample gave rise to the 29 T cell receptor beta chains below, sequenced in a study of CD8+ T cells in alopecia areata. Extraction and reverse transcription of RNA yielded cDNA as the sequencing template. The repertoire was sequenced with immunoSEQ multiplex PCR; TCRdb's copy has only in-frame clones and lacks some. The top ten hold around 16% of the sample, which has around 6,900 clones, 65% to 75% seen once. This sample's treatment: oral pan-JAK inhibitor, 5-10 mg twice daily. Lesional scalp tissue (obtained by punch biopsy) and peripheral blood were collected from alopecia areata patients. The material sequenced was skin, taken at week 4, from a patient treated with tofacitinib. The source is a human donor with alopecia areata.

The chain's CDR3 is CATSTGTDYEQYF. The CDR3 DNA is TGTGCCACCAGCACCGGGACGGACTACGAGCAGTACTTC. The rearrangement joins TRBV15 to TRBJ2-7; D is tentatively TRBD1 or TRBD2 (5 bases each). CDR3 length: 13 residues. V gave up 4 bases and J gave up 3 bases, with 10 bases separating them. CDR1 is LNHNV and CDR2 is YYDKDF in the germline V gene (reference sequence).

The CDR3 DNA sequence: TGCAGCGTTGCGGCTCGTCTCACAGATACGCAGTATTTT. This encodes CSVAARLTDTQYF. J is TRBJ2-3 and V is TRBV29-1, with unresolved D. Germline assignment: CDR1 SQVTM and CDR2 ANQGSEA. The CDR3 consists of 13 residues. V was shortened by 4 bases and J by 2 bases, with 10 bases between the two germline ends.

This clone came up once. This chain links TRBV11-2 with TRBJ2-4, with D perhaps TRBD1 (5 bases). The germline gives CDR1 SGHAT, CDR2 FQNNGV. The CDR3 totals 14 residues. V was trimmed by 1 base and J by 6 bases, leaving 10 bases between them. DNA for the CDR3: TGTGCCAGCAGCTTAGCAGGGCCAGGAAACATTCAGTACTTC. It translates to CASSLAGPGNIQYF.

DNA of the CDR3: TGTGCCAGCAGCAAAGACAGGGGACTGGGGGGCGAGCAGTACTTC. Its protein is CASSKDRGLGGEQYF. V gene TRBV7-9 combines with J gene TRBJ2-7, with TRBD1 matching 8 bases. The V and J ends lost 5 bases and 6 bases, in that order; junction bases with no gene match: 12. The CDR3 runs 15 residues. Germline loops: CDR1 SEHNR, CDR2 FQNEAQ (reference sequence).

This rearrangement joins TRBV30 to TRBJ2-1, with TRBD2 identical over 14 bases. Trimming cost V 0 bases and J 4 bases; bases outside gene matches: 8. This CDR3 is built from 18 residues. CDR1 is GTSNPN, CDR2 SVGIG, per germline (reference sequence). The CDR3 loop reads CAWSVPGLAGVWYNEQFF. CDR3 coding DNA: TGTGCCTGGAGTGTACCGGGACTAGCGGGAGTGTGGTACAATGAGCAGTTCTTC.

The CDR3 coding sequence is TGTGCCAGCAGACCACCGGGACTAGCGGGAGCTCGACCCAATGAGCAGTTCTTC. Residues: CASRPPGLAGARPNEQFF. The chain combines TRBV27 with TRBJ2-1; 14 bases agree with TRBD2. The ends lost 6 bases at V and 6 bases at J; junction bases unmatched: 13. The CDR3 sequence is 18 residues long. The V gene's germline CDR1 is MNHEY and CDR2 SMNVEV (reference sequence).

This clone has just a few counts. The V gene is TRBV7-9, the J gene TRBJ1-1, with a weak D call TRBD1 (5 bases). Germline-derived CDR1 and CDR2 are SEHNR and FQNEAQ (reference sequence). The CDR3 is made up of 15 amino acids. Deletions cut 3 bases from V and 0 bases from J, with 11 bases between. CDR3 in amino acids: CASSFSGTVNTEAFF. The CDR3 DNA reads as TGTGCCAGCAGCTTCAGCGGGACTGTGAACACTGAAGCTTTCTTT.

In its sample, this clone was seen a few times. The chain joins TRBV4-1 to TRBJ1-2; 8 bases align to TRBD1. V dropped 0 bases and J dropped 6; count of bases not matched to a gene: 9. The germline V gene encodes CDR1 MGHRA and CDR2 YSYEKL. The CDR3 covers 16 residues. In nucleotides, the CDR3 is TGCGCCAGCAGCCAAGATTGGACAGGGCGTTGGGATGGCTACACCTTC. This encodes CASSQDWTGRWDGYTF.

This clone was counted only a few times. This chain's CDR3 is CASSLQSKREQFF. The CDR3 DNA is TGTGCCAGCAGCCTACAATCTAAGAGGGAGCAGTTCTTC. The gene calls are TRBV7-8 and TRBJ2-1; no reliable D call. This CDR3 has 13 residues. V gave up 5 bases and J gave up 10 bases, with 15 bases separating them. Germline CDR1 reads SGHVS; CDR2 reads FQNEAQ. Looking up the rest from reference TRBV7-8 and TRBJ2-1 gives the full variable domain: GAGVSQSPRYKVAKRGQDVALRCDPISGHVSLFWYQQALGQGPEFLTYFQNEAQLDKSGLPSDRFFAERPEGSVSTLKIQRTQQEDSAVYLCASSLQSKREQFFGPGTRLTVL.

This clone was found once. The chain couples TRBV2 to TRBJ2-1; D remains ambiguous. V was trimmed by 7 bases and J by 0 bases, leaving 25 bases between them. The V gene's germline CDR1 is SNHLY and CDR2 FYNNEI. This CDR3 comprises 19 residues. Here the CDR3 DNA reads TGTGCCAGCATCAGTAGGGCGGTTAGCCTCCCCCGCTCCTACAATGAGCAGTTCTTC. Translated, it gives CASISRAVSLPRSYNEQFF.

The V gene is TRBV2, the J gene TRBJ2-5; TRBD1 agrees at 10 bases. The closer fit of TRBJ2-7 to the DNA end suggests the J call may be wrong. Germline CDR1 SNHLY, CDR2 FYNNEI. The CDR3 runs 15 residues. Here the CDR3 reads CASRSGTGASYEQYF. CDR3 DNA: TGTGCCAGCAGGTCCGGGACAGGGGCCTCCTACGAGCAGTACTTC.

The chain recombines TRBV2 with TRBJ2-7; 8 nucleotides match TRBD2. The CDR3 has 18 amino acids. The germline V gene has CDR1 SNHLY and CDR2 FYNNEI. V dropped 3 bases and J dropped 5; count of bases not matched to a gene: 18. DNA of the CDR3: TGTGCCAGCAGTGACGGTTGGCTAGCGGGCTCTATGGCCCACGAGCAGTACTTC. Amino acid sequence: CASSDGWLAGSMAHEQYF.

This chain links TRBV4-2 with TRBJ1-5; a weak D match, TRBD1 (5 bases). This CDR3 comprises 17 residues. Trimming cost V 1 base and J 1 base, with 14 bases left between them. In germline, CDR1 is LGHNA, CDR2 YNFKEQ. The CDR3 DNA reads TGTGCCAGCAGCCAAGCCCCCGGGACTTACAGCAATCAGCCCCAGCATTTT. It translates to CASSQAPGTYSNQPQHF.

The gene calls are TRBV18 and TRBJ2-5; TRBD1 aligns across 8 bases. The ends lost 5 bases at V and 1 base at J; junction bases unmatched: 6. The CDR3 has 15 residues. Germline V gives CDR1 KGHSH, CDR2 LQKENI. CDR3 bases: TGTGCCAGCTCAGCCCGACAGGGGACCCAAGAGACCCAGTACTTC. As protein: CASSARQGTQETQYF. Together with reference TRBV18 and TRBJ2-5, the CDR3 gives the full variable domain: NAGVMQNPRHLVRRRGQEARLRCSPMKGHSHVYWYRQLPEEGLKFMVYLQKENIIDESGMPKERFSAEFPKEGPSILRIQQVVRGDSAAYFCASSARQGTQETQYFGPGTRLLVL.

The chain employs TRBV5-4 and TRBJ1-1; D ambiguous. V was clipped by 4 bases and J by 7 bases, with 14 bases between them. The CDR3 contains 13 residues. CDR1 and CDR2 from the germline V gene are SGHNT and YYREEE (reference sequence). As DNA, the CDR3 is TGTGCCAGCAGCCATCAAGGTTGGATTGAAGCTTTCTTT. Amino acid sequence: CASSHQGWIEAFF.

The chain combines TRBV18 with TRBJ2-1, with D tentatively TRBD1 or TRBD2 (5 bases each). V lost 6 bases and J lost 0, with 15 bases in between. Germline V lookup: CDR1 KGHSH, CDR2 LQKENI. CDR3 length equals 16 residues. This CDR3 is CASSLKPGTSYNEQFF. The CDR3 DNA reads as TGTGCCAGCTCCCTCAAGCCAGGGACCTCCTACAATGAGCAGTTCTTC.

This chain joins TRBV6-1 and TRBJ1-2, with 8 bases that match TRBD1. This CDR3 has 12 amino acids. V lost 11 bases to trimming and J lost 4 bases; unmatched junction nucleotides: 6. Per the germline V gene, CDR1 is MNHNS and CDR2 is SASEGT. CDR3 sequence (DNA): TGTGCCTCTAAGACAGGGGTCTATGGCTACACCTTC. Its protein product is CASKTGVYGYTF.

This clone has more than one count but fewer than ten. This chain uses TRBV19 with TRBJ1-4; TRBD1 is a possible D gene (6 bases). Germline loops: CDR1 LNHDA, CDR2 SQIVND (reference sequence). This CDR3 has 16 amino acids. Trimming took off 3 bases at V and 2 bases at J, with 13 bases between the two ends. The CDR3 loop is CASSINRGHTNEKLFF. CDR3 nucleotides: TGTGCCAGTAGTATCAACCGGGGGCATACTAATGAAAAACTGTTTTTT.

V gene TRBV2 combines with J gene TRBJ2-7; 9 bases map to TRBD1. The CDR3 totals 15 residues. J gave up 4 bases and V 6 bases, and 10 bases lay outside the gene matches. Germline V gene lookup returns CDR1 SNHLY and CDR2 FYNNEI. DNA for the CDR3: TGTGCCAGCAGCACGGGACAGGGTGCTTGGTACGAGCAGTACTTC. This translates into CASSTGQGAWYEQYF.

In DNA, the CDR3 is TGTGCCAGCAGTTACTGGGAATTAGATACGCAGTATTTT. Amino acid sequence: CASSYWELDTQYF. This chain connects TRBV6-5 to TRBJ2-3; D unresolved. V was shortened by 1 base and J by 5 bases, with 7 bases between the two germline ends. The CDR3 loop spans 13 amino acids. Germline loops: CDR1 MNHEY, CDR2 SVGAGI.

CDR3 DNA: TGTGCCAGCAGTGATAGGGAGATGCTGAACACTGAAGCTTTCTTT. Translation gives CASSDREMLNTEAFF. The J gene is TRBJ1-1, the V gene TRBV6-1; no clear D. Trimming stripped 3 bases from V and 0 bases from J, with 11 bases between. The CDR3 covers 15 residues. Germline-derived CDR1 and CDR2 are MNHNS and SASEGT.

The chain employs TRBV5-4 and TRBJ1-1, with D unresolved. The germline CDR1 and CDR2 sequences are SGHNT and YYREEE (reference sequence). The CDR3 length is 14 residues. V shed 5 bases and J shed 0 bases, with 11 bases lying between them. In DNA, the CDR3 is TGTGCCAGCAGACAAGAACAGCTGAACACTGAAGCTTTCTTT. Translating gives CASRQEQLNTEAFF. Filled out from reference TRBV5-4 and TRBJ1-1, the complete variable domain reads ETGVTQSPTHLIKTRGQQVTLRCSSQSGHNTVSWYQQALGQGPQFIFQYYREEENGRGNFPPRFSGLQFPNYSSELNVNALELDDSALYLCASRQEQLNTEAFFGQGTRLTVV.

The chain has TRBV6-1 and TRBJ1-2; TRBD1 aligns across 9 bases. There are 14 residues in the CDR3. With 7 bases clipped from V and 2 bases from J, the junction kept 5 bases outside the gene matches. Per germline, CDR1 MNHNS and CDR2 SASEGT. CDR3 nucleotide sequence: TGTGCCAGCATAGGACAGGGGCGCAACTATGGCTACACCTTC. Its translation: CASIGQGRNYGYTF.

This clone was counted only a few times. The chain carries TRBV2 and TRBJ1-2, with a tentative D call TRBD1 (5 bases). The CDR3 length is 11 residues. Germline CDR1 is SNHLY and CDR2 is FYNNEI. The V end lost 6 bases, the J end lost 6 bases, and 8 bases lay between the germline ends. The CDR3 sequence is CASSGTHGYTF. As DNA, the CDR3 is TGTGCCAGCAGCGGGACTCATGGCTACACCTTC.

The CDR3 protein is CSVEDPNPGTGGTGELFF. CDR3 DNA: TGCAGCGTTGAAGATCCTAACCCGGGGACAGGGGGCACCGGGGAGCTGTTTTTT. The chain employs TRBV29-1 and TRBJ2-2; 11 bases map to TRBD1. Trimming cost V 0 bases and J 4 bases; bases outside gene matches: 10. This CDR3 has 18 residues. Germline V gene sequence: CDR1 SQVTM, CDR2 ANQGSEA.

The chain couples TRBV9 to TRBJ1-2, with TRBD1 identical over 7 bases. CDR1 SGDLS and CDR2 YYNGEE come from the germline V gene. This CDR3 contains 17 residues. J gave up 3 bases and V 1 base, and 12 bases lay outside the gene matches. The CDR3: CASSVWGQLPFYYGYTF. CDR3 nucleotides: TGTGCCAGCAGCGTATGGGGACAGCTCCCTTTCTACTATGGCTACACCTTC. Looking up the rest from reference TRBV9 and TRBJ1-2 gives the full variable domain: DSGVTQTPKHLITATGQRVTLRCSPRSGDLSVYWYQQSLDQGLQFLIQYYNGEERAKGNILERFSAQQFPDLHSELNLSSLELGDSALYFCASSVWGQLPFYYGYTFGSGTRLTVV.

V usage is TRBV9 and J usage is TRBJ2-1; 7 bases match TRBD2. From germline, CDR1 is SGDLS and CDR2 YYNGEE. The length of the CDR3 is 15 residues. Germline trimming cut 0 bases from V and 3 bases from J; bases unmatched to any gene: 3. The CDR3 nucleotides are TGTGCCAGCAGCGTAGCGGGAGGAGACTACAATGAGCAGTTCTTC. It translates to CASSVAGGDYNEQFF.

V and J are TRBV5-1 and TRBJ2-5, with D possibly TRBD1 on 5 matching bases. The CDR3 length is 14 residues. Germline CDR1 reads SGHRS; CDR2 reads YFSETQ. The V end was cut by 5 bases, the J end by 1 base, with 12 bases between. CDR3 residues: CASSLAGAQETQYF. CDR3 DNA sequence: TGCGCCAGCAGTCTTGCTGGGGCCCAAGAGACCCAGTACTTC.

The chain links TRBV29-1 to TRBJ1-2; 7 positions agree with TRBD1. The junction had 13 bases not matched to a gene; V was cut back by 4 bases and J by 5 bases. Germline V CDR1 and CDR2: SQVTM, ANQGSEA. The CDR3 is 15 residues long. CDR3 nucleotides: TGCAGCGTTGGGTCCGCGGCAGGGGGTTGGTATGGCTACACCTTC. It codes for CSVGSAAGGWYGYTF.